Shown below are 27 T cell receptor beta chains from a single sample sequenced in a study of PD-1 blockade in classical Hodgkin lymphoma. Assay used: immunoSEQ multiplex PCR; TCRdb lists only in-frame clones, some missing. This sample has approximately 12,000 clones, with 84% found just once. Brentuximab vedotin exposure varied among the patients, all of whom had relapsed after autologous stem cell transplantation. Sequenced material: peripheral blood mononuclear cells (PBMCs), taken at baseline. The source is a human donor with classical Hodgkin lymphoma.

V and J are TRBV9 and TRBJ2-5, with D uncertain. Germline lookup yields CDR1 SGDLS and CDR2 YYNGEE. The CDR3 sequence is 13 residues long. V lost 0 bases to trimming and J lost 3 bases, with 6 bases between them. CDR3 protein: CASSVGVKETQYF. The DNA for the CDR3 is TGTGCCAGCAGCGTAGGGGTGAAAGAGACCCAGTACTTC.

The V gene is TRBV19, the J gene TRBJ2-5; the match to TRBD1 covers 9 bases. V dropped 5 bases and J dropped 5; count of bases not matched to a gene: 9. Germline CDR1 and CDR2: LNHDA and SQIVND (reference sequence). The CDR3 covers 15 residues. CDR3 residues: CASSPRTGDRETQYF. CDR3 nucleotides: TGTGCCAGTAGTCCAAGGACAGGGGATCGGGAGACCCAGTACTTC.

The chain employs TRBV19 and TRBJ2-3, with D uncertain. The CDR3 loop spans 12 amino acids. V lost 10 bases, J lost 2 bases, and 10 bases lay in between. In germline, CDR1 is LNHDA, CDR2 SQIVND (reference sequence). DNA for the CDR3: TGTGCCACCCGGAGCTCCACAGATACGCAGTATTTT. It translates to CATRSSTDTQYF. Together with reference TRBV19 and TRBJ2-3, the CDR3 gives the full variable domain: DGGITQSPKYLFRKEGQNVTLSCEQNLNHDAMYWYRQDPGQGLRLIYYSQIVNDFQKGDIAEGYSVSREKKESFPLTVTSAQKNPTAFYLCATRSSTDTQYFGPGTRLTVL.

A note on this clone: Germline and junction disagree at one end, which may indicate a read error. The V gene is TRBV4-2, the J gene TRBJ2-1; 11 bases fit TRBD2. Germline lookup yields CDR1 LGHNA and CDR2 YNFKEQ. This CDR3 contains 16 residues. CDR3 sequence reads: CASSQDPSGGIHEQLF. The CDR3 nucleotides are TGTGCCAGCAGCCAAGATCCTAGCGGGGGGATTCATGAGCAGCTCTTC.

The V and J genes are TRBV19 and TRBJ2-5; no reliable D call. CDR1 and CDR2 (germline): LNHDA, SQIVND (reference sequence). The CDR3 is 14 residues long. V dropped 7 bases and J dropped 5 bases, with 17 bases sitting between them. CDR3: CASKANNVVETQYF. Written as DNA, the CDR3 is TGTGCCAGTAAGGCTAATAATGTCGTGGAGACCCAGTACTTC.

The rearrangement links TRBV7-3 to TRBJ2-1, with TRBD2 matching over 7 bases. This CDR3 has 13 residues. Trimming cost V 4 bases and J 5 bases; bases outside gene matches: 2. CDR1 and CDR2 from the germline V gene are SGHTA and FQGTGA. CDR3: CASSWTRNNEQFF. The CDR3 nucleotides are TGTGCCAGCAGCTGGACTAGAAACAATGAGCAGTTCTTC.

The genes are TRBV6-5 and TRBJ1-1; D not resolved. Germline values: CDR1 MNHEY, CDR2 SVGAGI. The V gene lost 3 bases and the J gene lost 0 bases, with 8 bases spanning the gap. The CDR3 loop spans 14 amino acids. CDR3 bases: TGTGCCAGCAGTTATTGGCAGTTGAACACTGAAGCTTTCTTT. This encodes CASSYWQLNTEAFF.

The CDR3: CASTPGQGAYGYTF. The CDR3 nucleotides are TGCGCCAGCACGCCGGGACAGGGGGCTTATGGCTACACCTTC. This chain uses TRBV4-3 with TRBJ1-2; 12 bases line up with TRBD1. This CDR3 spans 14 amino acids. J lost 5 bases, V lost 7 bases, and 5 bases had no gene match. Germline CDR1 reads LGHNA; CDR2 reads YSLEER.

The chain links TRBV7-2 to TRBJ1-1, with 11 bases fitting TRBD1. Per the germline V gene, CDR1 is SGHTA and CDR2 is FQGNSA. V dropped 4 bases and J dropped 0; count of bases not matched to a gene: 4. The CDR3 sequence is 16 residues long. This CDR3 is CASSWTGGGMNTEAFF. The CDR3 DNA is TGTGCCAGCAGCTGGACAGGGGGCGGAATGAACACTGAAGCTTTCTTT.

This sequence joins TRBV7-2 and TRBJ1-1, with 10 nucleotides matching TRBD1. V was clipped by 1 base and J by 5 bases; unmatched bases: 4. The CDR3 totals 15 residues. Per germline, CDR1 SGHTA and CDR2 FQGNSA. DNA for the CDR3: TGTGCCAGCAGCTTAGTAGGACAGGGGGGGACTGAAGCTTTCTTT. Translated, it gives CASSLVGQGGTEAFF.

This clone was picked up a small number of times. V usage is TRBV7-8 and J usage is TRBJ1-1; a possible D gene is TRBD1 (6 bases). Germline V CDR1 and CDR2: SGHVS, FQNEAQ. The CDR3 spans 16 residues. V lost 4 bases and J 5 bases, leaving 20 bases between the germline ends. The CDR3 reads CASSSPFGTLRTEAFF. The CDR3 DNA follows: TGTGCCAGCAGCTCCCCCTTCGGGACACTGAGGACTGAAGCTTTCTTT.

The V and J genes are TRBV7-2 and TRBJ1-1; perhaps TRBD1 as D (6 bases). This CDR3 contains 19 residues. The V and J ends lost 1 base and 0 bases respectively, with 21 bases between them. Germline-derived CDR1 and CDR2 are SGHTA and FQGNSA. The CDR3 here is CASSLEEFKGGRMNTEAFF. Written as DNA, the CDR3 is TGTGCCAGCAGCTTAGAGGAGTTTAAGGGGGGACGCATGAACACTGAAGCTTTCTTT.

The chain has TRBV28 and TRBJ2-2; TRBD1 might be the D (6 bases). Between the trimmed V and J ends, which lost 6 bases and 1 base, there was a span of 6 bases. The CDR3 extends over 13 amino acids. The V gene's germline CDR1 is MDHEN and CDR2 SYDVKM. Here the CDR3 DNA reads TGTGCCAGCAGCAGGGGGAACACCGGGGAGCTGTTTTTT. Its translation: CASSRGNTGELFF.

The genes are TRBV11-3 and TRBJ2-3; D call uncertain. V shed 6 bases and J shed 6 bases, with 7 bases lying between them. In germline, CDR1 is SGHNT, CDR2 YENEEA. The CDR3 length is 11 residues. CDR3: CASRALDTQYF. The CDR3 DNA follows: TGTGCCAGCAGGGCTCTGGATACGCAGTATTTT.

The chain joins TRBV30 to TRBJ2-1; maybe TRBD1 (5 bases). This CDR3 contains 12 residues. In germline, CDR1 is GTSNPN, CDR2 SVGIG (reference sequence). Trimming took off 3 bases at V and 5 bases at J, with 8 bases between the two ends. In DNA, the CDR3 is TGTGCCTGGAGCCGACAGAACAATGAGCAGTTCTTC. Translation: CAWSRQNNEQFF. Looking up the rest from reference TRBV30 and TRBJ2-1 gives the full variable domain: SQTIHQWPATLVQPVGSPLSLECTVEGTSNPNLYWYRQAAGRGLQLLFYSVGIGQISSEVPQNLSASRPQDRQFILSSKKLLLSDSGFYLCAWSRQNNEQFFGPGTRLTVL.

This clone is medium-sized (0.01 to 0.1%) in the sample. The junction departs from the called germline gene at one end, perhaps through a read error. This rearrangement joins TRBV7-7 to TRBJ2-3, with D tentatively TRBD2 (6 bases). From germline, CDR1 is SSHAT and CDR2 FNYEAQ (reference sequence). There are 16 residues in the CDR3. The chain's CDR3 is CASSLGAGRGPDTQYF. The CDR3 DNA sequence: TGTGCTAGCAGCTTAGGAGCCGGGAGAGGTCCAGATACGCAGTATTTT.

This sequence joins TRBV7-9 and TRBJ1-4; D gene unclear. CDR1 SEHNR and CDR2 FQNEAQ come from the germline V gene (reference sequence). The CDR3 totals 15 residues. Trimming shortened V by 7 bases and J by 5 bases, and 17 bases separated the two germline ends. The CDR3 DNA sequence: TGTGCCAGCAACCGAGGGTGGCAGCAGAATGAAAAACTGTTTTTT. This codes for CASNRGWQQNEKLFF.

The chain links TRBV6-1 to TRBJ1-1, with 9 positions matching TRBD1. V dropped 6 bases and J dropped 8; count of bases not matched to a gene: 13. The CDR3 is 15 amino acids. Germline CDR1 and CDR2: MNHNS and SASEGT. CDR3 bases: TGTGCCAGCAGAGTAGACAGGGGGGTCTTGGGAGAAGCTTTCTTT. This translates into CASRVDRGVLGEAFF.

The V call is TRBV11-2, the J call TRBJ2-1; 11 positions agree with TRBD2. The CDR3 totals 17 residues. J lost 3 bases, V lost 4 bases, and 8 bases had no gene match. Germline-derived CDR1 and CDR2 are SGHAT and FQNNGV. The CDR3 loop is CASSSGTSGYYYNEQFF. Written as DNA, the CDR3 is TGTGCCAGCAGCTCGGGGACTAGCGGATATTACTACAATGAGCAGTTCTTC.

The rearrangement joins TRBV18 to TRBJ2-3; TRBD1 agrees at 10 bases. Germline CDR1 reads KGHSH; CDR2 reads LQKENI. J gave up 0 bases and V 3 bases, and 9 bases lay outside the gene matches. This CDR3 comprises 18 residues. The CDR3 DNA is TGTGCCAGCTCACCCTATTGGACAGGGGGTAAGAGCACAGATACGCAGTATTTT. Protein: CASSPYWTGGKSTDTQYF.

The CDR3 DNA follows: TGTGCCAGCAGTGTCGCCTACCTTTACGAGCAGTACTTC. It codes for CASSVAYLYEQYF. This rearrangement joins TRBV6-1 to TRBJ2-7; no definite D call. V gave up 4 bases and J gave up 4 bases, with 11 bases separating them. The CDR3 sequence is 13 residues long. The germline V gene has CDR1 MNHNS and CDR2 SASEGT.

The chain uses TRBV4-3 and TRBJ2-1; no reliable D call. The CDR3 loop spans 13 amino acids. CDR1 and CDR2 from the germline V gene are LGHNA and YSLEER. V was shortened by 0 bases and J by 3 bases, with 3 bases between the two germline ends. CDR3 sequence: CASSQEYYNEQFF. In nucleotides, the CDR3 is TGCGCCAGCAGCCAAGAATACTACAATGAGCAGTTCTTC.

The chain links TRBV19 to TRBJ1-3, with D unresolved. The V end lost 9 bases, the J end lost 4 bases, and 4 bases lay between the germline ends. The CDR3 runs 10 residues. Germline loops: CDR1 LNHDA, CDR2 SQIVND (reference sequence). The CDR3: CASYGNTIYF. CDR3 bases: TGTGCCAGCTACGGAAACACCATATATTTT. Drawing the rest from reference TRBV19 and TRBJ1-3, the complete variable domain is DGGITQSPKYLFRKEGQNVTLSCEQNLNHDAMYWYRQDPGQGLRLIYYSQIVNDFQKGDIAEGYSVSREKKESFPLTVTSAQKNPTAFYLCASYGNTIYFGEGSWLTVV.

This rearrangement joins TRBV19 to TRBJ1-2; D possibly corresponds to TRBD1 (5 bases). The CDR3 has 14 amino acids. With 6 bases removed from V and 4 bases from J, the gap between germline ends came to 15 bases. Germline values: CDR1 LNHDA, CDR2 SQIVND (reference sequence). The CDR3 protein is CASREPGSPYGYTF. CDR3 nucleotide sequence: TGTGCCAGTAGGGAGCCAGGGTCACCCTATGGCTACACCTTC.

This clone was detected only once. The chain employs TRBV7-2 and TRBJ1-1, with D hard to call. Trimming pared 2 bases from V and 1 base from J, leaving 8 bases between. Germline CDR1 SGHTA, CDR2 FQGNSA. The CDR3 length is 14 residues. DNA for the CDR3: TGTGCCAGCAGCTTAATACCGTCGAACACTGAAGCTTTCTTT. Encoded protein: CASSLIPSNTEAFF.

This clone was seen a single time. J is TRBJ1-2 and V is TRBV7-2; a possible D gene is TRBD1 (5 bases). Germline CDR1 and CDR2: SGHTA and FQGNSA. Trimming left V 5 bases short and J 6 bases short, with 16 bases between. The CDR3 is 14 residues long. CDR3: CASSTRWGRDGYTF. The DNA of the CDR3 is TGTGCCAGCAGCACGAGATGGGGGAGGGATGGCTACACCTTC. The full variable domain, in which reference TRBV7-2 and TRBJ1-2 provide the parts outside the CDR3, is GAGVSQSPSNKVTEKGKDVELRCDPISGHTALYWYRQSLGQGLEFLIYFQGNSAPDKSGLPSDRFSAERTGGSVSTLTIQRTQQEDSAVYLCASSTRWGRDGYTFGSGTRLTVV.

The rearrangement links TRBV5-1 to TRBJ2-1; D uncertain. The CDR3 loop spans 11 amino acids. Trimming pared 4 bases from V and 8 bases from J, leaving 7 bases between. CDR1 is SGHRS, CDR2 YFSETQ, per germline. CDR3 residues: CASSEHDEQFF. The CDR3 DNA sequence: TGCGCCAGCAGCGAGCACGATGAGCAGTTCTTC.